The 20 T cell receptor beta chains presented below share a single source sample, sequenced in a study of cytomegalovirus exposure and HLA in healthy donors (dated 2017 in TCRdb). Library method: the immunoSEQ multiplex PCR assay. For the multiplex PCR, a mixture combining 60 forward primers for TCR Vbeta segments and 13 reverse primers for TCR Jbeta segments was used. Entries here come from immuneACCESS through TCRdb and include only in-frame sequences with V and J called. Some clones fail to appear in such tables; in the studies checked, an unresolved V gene covers under half of the shortfall, and the cause of the remainder is unknown. The sample table lists 170,000 or so clones, approximately 80% of them with a count of one. Approximately 3.4% of the sample goes to the ten largest clones. The sample consisted of PBMCs. The receptor set was obtained from a woman aged 45-59 years in good health and CMV-seropositive.

The chain couples TRBV18 to TRBJ1-3; TRBD1 aligns across 7 bases. The CDR3 runs to 14 residues. CDR1 is KGHSH, CDR2 LQKENI, per germline. The V and J ends lost 3 bases and 3 bases, in that order; junction bases with no gene match: 2. The CDR3 protein is CASSPGTDGNTIYF. DNA of the CDR3: TGTGCCAGCTCACCCGGGACAGATGGAAACACCATATATTTT.

V gene TRBV11-2 combines with J gene TRBJ1-2; D ambiguous. In germline, CDR1 is SGHAT, CDR2 FQNNGV. The V end lost 2 bases, the J end lost 5 bases, and 6 bases lay between the germline ends. The CDR3 spans 12 residues. The CDR3 sequence is CASSLSSYGYTF. CDR3 nucleotides: TGTGCCAGCAGCTTATCCAGTTATGGCTACACCTTC.

The rearrangement uses TRBV5-4 and TRBJ1-6; 10 positions agree with TRBD1. Germline loops: CDR1 SGHNT, CDR2 YYREEE (reference sequence). V lost 3 bases, J lost 8 bases, and 8 bases stayed unmatched. The CDR3 runs to 16 residues. CDR3 in DNA: TGTGCCAGCAGCTCCTACTGGACAGGGGGGTATTCACCCCTCCACTTT. This gives the protein CASSSYWTGGYSPLHF.

This clone has just a few counts. This specimen includes other DNA sequences encoding the same CDR3. This chain connects TRBV4-3 to TRBJ1-2, with a weak D call TRBD1 (6 bases). The CDR3 extends over 13 amino acids. The V and J ends lost 1 base and 5 bases respectively, with 8 bases between them. The germline V gene encodes CDR1 LGHNA and CDR2 YSLEER. CDR3 amino acids: CASSQAGDYGYTF. CDR3 DNA sequence: TGCGCCAGCAGCCAAGCAGGGGATTATGGCTACACCTTC.

The chain is built from TRBV7-6 and TRBJ2-1, with 7 bases matching TRBD2. From germline, CDR1 is SGHVS and CDR2 FNYEAQ. Germline trimming cut 1 base from V and 7 bases from J; bases unmatched to any gene: 4. The CDR3 contains 14 residues. CDR3: CASSLGGGWNEQFF. The CDR3 nucleotides read TGTGCCAGCAGCTTAGGGGGGGGATGGAATGAGCAGTTCTTC.

The chain couples TRBV4-1 to TRBJ2-7; maybe TRBD2 (5 bases). CDR1 is MGHRA, CDR2 YSYEKL, per germline. V lost 0 bases, J lost 7 bases, and 10 bases lay in between. The CDR3 covers 13 residues. For the CDR3, the DNA is TGCGCCAGCAGCCAAGAGATGCGGGTTGAGCAGTACTTC. Translated, it gives CASSQEMRVEQYF.

V and J are TRBV5-1 and TRBJ2-5; the D gene is possibly TRBD1 (6 bases). V was pared by 0 bases and J by 5 bases, with 11 bases between. This CDR3 has 14 amino acids. Germline assignment: CDR1 SGHRS and CDR2 YFSETQ. The CDR3 loop reads CASSLAPGAETQYF. In DNA form, the CDR3 reads TGCGCCAGCAGCTTGGCCCCAGGGGCGGAGACCCAGTACTTC.

V is TRBV7-2 and J is TRBJ1-2; D might be TRBD1 (6 bases). Germline CDR1 is SGHTA and CDR2 is FQGNSA. This CDR3 has 18 amino acids. Trimming left V 0 bases short and J 1 base short, with 18 bases between. CDR3 sequence (DNA): TGTGCCAGCAGCTTAGCGTACCCGGACAGCCTTATTAACTATGGCTACACCTTC. Translation gives CASSLAYPDSLINYGYTF.

The rearrangement joins TRBV13 to TRBJ2-7, with 7 bases that match TRBD2. J was trimmed by 0 bases and V by 2 bases; bases with no gene match: 10. The CDR3 totals 17 residues. Germline V CDR1 and CDR2: PRHDT, FYEKMQ (reference sequence). The CDR3 is CASSLISPWDYSYEQYF. The CDR3 DNA reads as TGTGCCAGCAGCTTAATAAGTCCTTGGGACTACTCCTACGAGCAGTACTTC. Full variable domain (remainder filled in from reference TRBV13 and TRBJ2-7): AAGVIQSPRHLIKEKRETATLKCYPIPRHDTVYWYQQGPGQDPQFLISFYEKMQSDKGSIPDRFSAQQFSDYHSELNMSSLELGDSALYFCASSLISPWDYSYEQYFGPGTRLTVT.

This clone was recorded a few times. This chain connects TRBV21-1 to TRBJ2-4; TRBD1 was called by the table and not checked on the DNA. TRBV21-1 is a recognized pseudogene. This CDR3 spans 13 amino acids. CDR3 in DNA: TGTGCCACCAGACAGGGGAGAAAAAACAGTCAGTACTTC. It yields the protein CATRQGRKNSQYF.

V is TRBV29-1 and J is TRBJ2-3; 10 nucleotides align to TRBD1. The CDR3 covers 14 residues. Germline assignment: CDR1 SQVTM and CDR2 ANQGSEA. V gave up 4 bases and J gave up 2 bases; unmatched junction bases: 3. The CDR3 sequence: CSVGGTGDTDTQYF. CDR3 nucleotides: TGCAGCGTTGGCGGGACAGGGGACACAGATACGCAGTATTTT.

V is TRBV2 and J is TRBJ2-3, with TRBD2 matching over 12 bases. CDR1 and CDR2 from the germline V gene are SNHLY and FYNNEI. V trimming: 4 bases; J trimming: 6 bases; junction bases outside the gene matches: 8. This CDR3 region has 16 residues. The CDR3 loop is CASSVRTSGARDTQYF. For the CDR3, the DNA is TGTGCCAGCAGTGTTCGGACTAGCGGGGCAAGGGATACGCAGTATTTT.

The rearrangement links TRBV18 to TRBJ1-1; weak D call: TRBD1 (6 bases). The CDR3 is made up of 15 amino acids. Germline V CDR1 and CDR2: KGHSH, LQKENI. Deletions cut 4 bases from V and 0 bases from J, with 12 bases between. CDR3 region: CASSLSGTMNTEAFF. CDR3 in DNA: TGTGCCAGCTCACTTTCCGGGACAATGAACACTGAAGCTTTCTTT.

This clone occurred once. A much larger clone lies one base from this, so it may be a read error. In nucleotides, the CDR3 is TGTGCCAGCAGTGGGACAGGGAGCTCCTACGAGCAGTACTTC. Its translation is CASSGTGSSYEQYF. V usage is TRBV11-2 and J usage is TRBJ2-7, with 9 bases lining up with TRBD1. J lost 0 bases, V lost 6 bases, and 3 bases had no gene match. The CDR3 has 14 residues. The V gene's germline CDR1 is SGHAT and CDR2 FQNNGV.

This chain connects TRBV30 to TRBJ1-3; D perhaps matches TRBD1 (5 bases). The V gene's germline CDR1 is GTSNPN and CDR2 SVGIG (reference sequence). The CDR3 totals 15 residues. The V end was cut by 4 bases, the J end by 4 bases, with 17 bases between. The CDR3 spells CAWIGGGVKGNTIYF. CDR3 coding DNA: TGTGCCTGGATCGGCGGGGGGGTTAAAGGAAACACCATATATTTT.

The chain employs TRBV6-1 and TRBJ2-1; D perhaps matches TRBD2 (6 bases). Germline-derived CDR1 and CDR2 are MNHNS and SASEGT. The ends were cut back, 4 bases at V and 4 bases at J, with 11 bases in the middle. The CDR3 is made up of 14 amino acids. CDR3: CASSAHSGYNEQFF. CDR3 in DNA: TGTGCCAGCAGTGCCCATAGCGGTTACAATGAGCAGTTCTTC.

This clone showed up just once. The chain couples TRBV28 to TRBJ2-7, with D possibly being TRBD2 (6 bases). The germline CDR1 and CDR2 sequences are MDHEN and SYDVKM. The V gene lost 7 bases and the J gene lost 5 bases, with 21 bases spanning the gap. The CDR3 runs to 15 residues. The CDR3 nucleotides are TGTGCCAGCAAGGTTCCAAGCGGTGGGAGGAACGAGCAGTACTTC. It specifies CASKVPSGGRNEQYF.

This chain connects TRBV15 to TRBJ1-2; D unclear. This CDR3 contains 14 residues. V lost 5 bases to trimming and J lost 7 bases, with 17 bases between them. CDR1 and CDR2 from the germline V gene are LNHNV and YYDKDF (reference sequence). The CDR3 bases are TGTGCCACCAGCCCCCGGGAGTTGAGTCCTGGCTACACCTTC. This encodes CATSPRELSPGYTF.

This clone was seen only a few times. The chain links TRBV7-3 to TRBJ1-3; a weak D match, TRBD1 (5 bases). This CDR3 comprises 13 residues. CDR1 and CDR2 (germline): SGHTA, FQGTGA. The V and J ends lost 3 bases and 7 bases respectively, with 10 bases between them. This chain's CDR3 is CASSFDSGNTIYF. DNA of the CDR3: TGTGCCAGCAGCTTCGATTCAGGGAACACCATATATTTT.

The chain couples TRBV7-2 to TRBJ2-4; 11 bases line up with TRBD2. The CDR3 runs to 19 residues. V gave up 1 base and J gave up 3 bases; unmatched junction bases: 11. CDR1 SGHTA and CDR2 FQGNSA come from the germline V gene. The CDR3 spells CASSLVAKGLAGIKNIQYF. Here the CDR3 DNA reads TGTGCCAGCAGCTTAGTAGCGAAAGGACTAGCGGGTATCAAAAACATTCAGTACTTC.